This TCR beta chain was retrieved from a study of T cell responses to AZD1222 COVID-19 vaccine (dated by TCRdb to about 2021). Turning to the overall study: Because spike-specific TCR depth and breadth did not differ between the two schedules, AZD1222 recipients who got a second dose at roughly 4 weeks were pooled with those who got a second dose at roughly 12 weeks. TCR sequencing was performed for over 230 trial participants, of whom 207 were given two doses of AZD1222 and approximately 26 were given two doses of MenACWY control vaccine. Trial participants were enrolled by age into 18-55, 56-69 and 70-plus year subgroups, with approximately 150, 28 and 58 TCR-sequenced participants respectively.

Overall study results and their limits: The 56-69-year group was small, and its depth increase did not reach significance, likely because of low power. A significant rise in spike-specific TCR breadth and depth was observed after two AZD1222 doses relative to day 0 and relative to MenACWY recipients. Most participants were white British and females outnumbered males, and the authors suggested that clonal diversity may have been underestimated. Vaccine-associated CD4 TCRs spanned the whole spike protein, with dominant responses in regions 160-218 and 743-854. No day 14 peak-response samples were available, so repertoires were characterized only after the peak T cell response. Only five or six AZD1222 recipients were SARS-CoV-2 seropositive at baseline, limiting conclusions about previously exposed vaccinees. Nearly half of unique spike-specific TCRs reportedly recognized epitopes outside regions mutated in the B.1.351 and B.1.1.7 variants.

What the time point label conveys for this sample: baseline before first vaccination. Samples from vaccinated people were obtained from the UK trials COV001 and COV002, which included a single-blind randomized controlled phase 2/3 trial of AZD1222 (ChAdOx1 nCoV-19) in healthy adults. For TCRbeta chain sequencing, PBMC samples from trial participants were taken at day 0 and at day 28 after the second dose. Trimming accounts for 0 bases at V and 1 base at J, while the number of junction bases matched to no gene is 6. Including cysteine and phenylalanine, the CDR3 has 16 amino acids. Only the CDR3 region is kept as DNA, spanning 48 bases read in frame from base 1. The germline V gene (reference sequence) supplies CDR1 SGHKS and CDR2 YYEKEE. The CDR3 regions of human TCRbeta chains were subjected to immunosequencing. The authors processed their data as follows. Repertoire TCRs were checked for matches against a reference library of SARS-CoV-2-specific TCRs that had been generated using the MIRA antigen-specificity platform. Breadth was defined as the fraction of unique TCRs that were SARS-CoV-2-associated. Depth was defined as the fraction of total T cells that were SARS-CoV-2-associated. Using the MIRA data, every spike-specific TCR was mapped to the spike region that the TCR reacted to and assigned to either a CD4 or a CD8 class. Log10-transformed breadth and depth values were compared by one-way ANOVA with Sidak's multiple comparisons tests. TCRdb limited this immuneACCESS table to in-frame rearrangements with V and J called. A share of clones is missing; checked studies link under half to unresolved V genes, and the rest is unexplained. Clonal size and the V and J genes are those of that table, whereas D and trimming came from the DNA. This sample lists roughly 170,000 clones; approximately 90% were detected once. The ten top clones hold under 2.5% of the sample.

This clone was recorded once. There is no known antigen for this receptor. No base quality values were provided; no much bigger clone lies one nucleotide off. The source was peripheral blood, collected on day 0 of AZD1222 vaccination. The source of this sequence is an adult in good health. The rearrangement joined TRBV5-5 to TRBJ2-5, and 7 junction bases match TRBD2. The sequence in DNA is TGTGCCAGCAGCTTGGGTGACTGGACTAGCCAAGAGACCCAGTACTTC. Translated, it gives CASSLGDWTSQETQYF.